This is a list of T cell receptor beta chains from one sample in a study of lymphopenia after photon versus proton radiotherapy. Assay used: immunoSEQ multiplex PCR; TCRdb lists only in-frame clones, some missing. The sample lists about 83,000 clones, around 83% occurring once. The starting material was peripheral blood, obtained from a patient treated with proton-based radiotherapy. These TCRs come from a man in his fifties or sixties with pancreatic cancer. Both conserved end residues are part of each CDR3. The order of the fields is CDR3 protein, CDR3 DNA, clone size, D gene, V gene, J gene. A D gene is named only where the DNA matches it firmly. Rows may omit the clone size; those that give it use once, few, many or a size class.

CDR3: CASSFTEPSTDTQYF
DNA: TGTGCCAGCAGCTTCACTGAACCTAGCACAGATACGCAGTATTTT
size: .
D: .
V: TRBV2
J: TRBJ2-3

CDR3: CASSLVGRANNEQFF
DNA: TGTGCCAGCAGCTTGGTTGGTAGGGCTAACAATGAGCAGTTCTTC
size: once
D: .
V: TRBV5-4
J: TRBJ2-1

CDR3: CASSLGGGENYEQYF
DNA: TGTGCCAGCAGCTTAGGAGGAGGGGAGAACTACGAGCAGTACTTC
size: .
D: .
V: TRBV7-2
J: TRBJ2-7

CDR3: CASSLTGQSLNEQFF
DNA: TGTGCCAGCAGCCTTACGGGACAATCCCTGAATGAGCAGTTCTTC
size: .
D: .
V: TRBV11-2
J: TRBJ2-1

CDR3: CSVDRGNTEAFF
DNA: TGCAGCGTCGACAGGGGGAACACTGAAGCTTTCTTT
size: .
D: TRBD1
V: TRBV29-1
J: TRBJ1-1

CDR3: CASSGRRGRGYGYTF
DNA: TGTGCCAGCAGTGGTCGACGGGGCAGGGGTTATGGCTACACCTTC
size: .
D: .
V: TRBV2
J: TRBJ1-2

CDR3: CASSPRASGQETQYF
DNA: TGTGCCAGCAGCCCTCGCGCTAGCGGCCAAGAGACCCAGTACTTC
size: .
D: TRBD2
V: TRBV5-4
J: TRBJ2-5

CDR3: CASSPYTDTQYF
DNA: TGTGCCAGCAGCCCCTACACAGATACGCAGTATTTT
size: .
D: .
V: TRBV11-2
J: TRBJ2-3

CDR3: CASSRRGSGNTIYF
DNA: TGTGCCAGCAGTCGCAGGGGGTCTGGAAACACCATATATTTT
size: .
D: TRBD1
V: TRBV28
J: TRBJ1-3

CDR3: CASSAGQGTEYF
DNA: TGTGCCAGCAGTGCCGGACAGGGCACGGAGTACTTC
size: .
D: TRBD1
V: TRBV6-1
J: TRBJ2-7

CDR3: CASSSALLAGNEQFF
DNA: TGTGCCAGCAGCTCGGCATTACTAGCGGGGAATGAGCAGTTCTTC
size: .
D: TRBD2
V: TRBV11-2
J: TRBJ2-1

CDR3: CASSLKGNHYEQYF
DNA: TGTGCCAGCAGTTTAAAGGGTAATCACTACGAGCAGTACTTC
size: .
D: .
V: TRBV27
J: TRBJ2-7

CDR3: CASSQASSGANVLTF
DNA: TGTGCCAGCAGCCAGGCCTCCTCTGGGGCCAACGTCCTGACTTTC
size: .
D: .
V: TRBV28
J: TRBJ2-6

CDR3: CASSSDRNEQYF
DNA: TGTGCCAGCAGCTCGGACAGAAACGAGCAGTACTTC
size: .
D: .
V: TRBV5-5
J: TRBJ2-7

CDR3: CASSNQGDRGGELFF
DNA: TGTGCCAGTAGTAACCAGGGGGATCGTGGCGGGGAGCTGTTTTTT
size: .
D: TRBD1
V: TRBV19
J: TRBJ2-2

CDR3: CASAGQGAPQPQHF
DNA: TGTGCCAGCGCAGGACAGGGGGCGCCTCAGCCCCAGCATTTT
size: .
D: TRBD1
V: TRBV18
J: TRBJ1-5

CDR3: CASDPYTNNEQFF
DNA: TGTGCCAGCGACCCCTACACCAACAATGAGCAGTTCTTC
size: .
D: .
V: TRBV2
J: TRBJ2-1

CDR3: CASSTLGVARYYEQYF
DNA: TGTGCCAGCAGCACATTGGGGGTAGCGAGATACTACGAGCAGTACTTC
size: .
D: .
V: TRBV11-2
J: TRBJ2-7

CDR3: CASSYLGENTDTQYF
DNA: TGTGCCAGCAGTTACCTCGGGGAAAACACAGATACGCAGTATTTT
size: .
D: .
V: TRBV6-5
J: TRBJ2-3

CDR3: CASSGGALADYNEQFF
DNA: TGTGCCAGCAGCGGCGGGGCACTAGCGGACTACAATGAGCAGTTCTTC
size: .
D: TRBD2
V: TRBV11-3
J: TRBJ2-1

CDR3: CASSLQAGGSPLHF
DNA: TGTGCCAGCAGCCTCCAGGCAGGAGGGTCACCCCTCCACTTT
size: .
D: .
V: TRBV9
J: TRBJ1-6

CDR3: CASSLVSGRATGEQFF
DNA: TGCGCCAGCAGCTTGGTTAGCGGGAGAGCCACGGGTGAGCAGTTCTTC
size: .
D: TRBD2
V: TRBV5-1
J: TRBJ2-1

CDR3: CASSTAGTRVLETQYF
DNA: TGTGCCAGCAGCACCGCCGGGACTAGGGTACTGGAGACCCAGTACTTC
size: .
D: TRBD2
V: TRBV7-2
J: TRBJ2-5

CDR3: CSARGDYGYTF
DNA: TGCAGTGCTAGGGGTGACTATGGCTACACCTTC
size: once
D: .
V: TRBV20-1
J: TRBJ1-2

CDR3: CASSIPMGAGGQPQHF
DNA: TGTGCCAGTAGTATACCCATGGGGGCAGGGGGTCAGCCCCAGCATTTT
size: .
D: TRBD1
V: TRBV19
J: TRBJ1-5

CDR3: CASSYARYGGNTEAFF
DNA: TGTGCCAGCAGTTACGCCCGCTATGGGGGGAACACTGAAGCTTTCTTT
size: .
D: .
V: TRBV6-5
J: TRBJ1-1

CDR3: CASVGRAGGSYNEQFF
DNA: TGTGCCAGCGTTGGTCGCGCGGGAGGATCTTACAATGAGCAGTTCTTC
size: .
D: TRBD2
V: TRBV28
J: TRBJ2-1

CDR3: CSADRGPNTEAFF
DNA: TGCAGCGCCGACAGGGGGCCGAACACTGAAGCTTTCTTT
size: once
D: TRBD1
V: TRBV29-1
J: TRBJ1-1

CDR3: CASSFAQFEQYF
DNA: TGTGCCAGCAGCTTTGCCCAATTCGAGCAGTACTTC
size: .
D: .
V: TRBV7-9
J: TRBJ2-7

CDR3: CASSSRTGEVSRYSYEQYF
DNA: TGTGCCAGCAGCTCCCGGACAGGGGAAGTGAGTAGGTACTCCTACGAGCAGTACTTC
size: .
D: TRBD1
V: TRBV11-3
J: TRBJ2-7

CDR3: CASSLVSGETQYF
DNA: TGTGCCAGCAGCTTAGTATCTGGAGAGACCCAGTACTTC
size: .
D: .
V: TRBV7-2
J: TRBJ2-5

CDR3: CASSIHGGRNTGELFF
DNA: TGTGCCAGTAGTATCCACGGCGGGAGAAACACCGGGGAGCTGTTTTTT
size: .
D: TRBD2
V: TRBV19
J: TRBJ2-2

CDR3: CASRADSYEQYF
DNA: TGTGCCAGCAGGGCGGACTCCTACGAGCAGTACTTC
size: .
D: .
V: TRBV2
J: TRBJ2-7

CDR3: CASARVKGSNQPQHF
DNA: TGTGCCAGTGCCCGGGTGAAGGGCAGTAATCAGCCCCAGCATTTT
size: once
D: .
V: TRBV19
J: TRBJ1-5

CDR3: CASIESVNTEAFF
DNA: TGTGCCAGTATCGAGTCGGTAAACACTGAAGCTTTCTTT
size: .
D: .
V: TRBV19
J: TRBJ1-1

CDR3: CASSDTVKETQYF
DNA: TGCGCCAGCAGTGATACGGTCAAAGAGACCCAGTACTTC
size: .
D: .
V: TRBV10-1
J: TRBJ2-5

CDR3: CASSEGTSGSEQYF
DNA: TGTGCCAGCTCAGAGGGGACTAGCGGGAGCGAGCAGTACTTC
size: .
D: TRBD2
V: TRBV18
J: TRBJ2-7

CDR3: CASSLSSTDTQYF
DNA: TGTGCCAGCAGCTTGTCAAGCACAGATACGCAGTATTTT
size: .
D: .
V: TRBV13
J: TRBJ2-3

CDR3: CASSLGGGGQPQHF
DNA: TGTGCCAGCAGTTTAGGAGGGGGGGGTCAGCCCCAGCATTTT
size: .
D: .
V: TRBV27
J: TRBJ1-5

CDR3: CASSFRPHTGISYEQYF
DNA: TGTGCCAGCAGCTTTCGGCCCCACACAGGGATCTCCTACGAGCAGTACTTC
size: .
D: .
V: TRBV5-8
J: TRBJ2-7

CDR3: CASSYGGWLDEQFF
DNA: TGTGCCAGCAGTTACGGGGGATGGTTGGATGAGCAGTTCTTC
size: once
D: .
V: TRBV6-5
J: TRBJ2-1

CDR3: CASSPGGDSGGYTF
DNA: TGTGCCAGCAGCCCCGGGGGGGACAGCGGTGGCTACACCTTC
size: .
D: TRBD1
V: TRBV28
J: TRBJ1-2

CDR3: CASSQAQGSSNQPQHF
DNA: TGTGCCAGCAGCCAGGCACAGGGTTCGAGCAATCAGCCCCAGCATTTT
size: .
D: .
V: TRBV4-2
J: TRBJ1-5

CDR3: CASSPQGTLAKNIQYF
DNA: TGTGCCAGCTCACCACAAGGGACGTTGGCCAAAAACATTCAGTACTTC
size: .
D: .
V: TRBV18
J: TRBJ2-4

CDR3: CASSLAGGRYEQYF
DNA: TGTGCCAGCAGCTTAGCGGGAGGGCGCTACGAGCAGTACTTC
size: .
D: TRBD2
V: TRBV7-3
J: TRBJ2-7

CDR3: CASSPLPQNTEAFF
DNA: TGTGCCAGCTCACCCCTGCCCCAGAACACTGAAGCTTTCTTT
size: .
D: .
V: TRBV18
J: TRBJ1-1

CDR3: CASSLTGGNFEQYF
DNA: TGTGCCAGCAGTTTAACGGGAGGAAACTTCGAGCAGTACTTC
size: few
D: TRBD2
V: TRBV28
J: TRBJ2-7

CDR3: CASSFGGLGGYTF
DNA: TGTGCCAGCAGCTTCGGGGGTCTAGGAGGCTACACCTTC
size: .
D: .
V: TRBV5-5
J: TRBJ1-2

CDR3: CASSLAGLTDTQYF
DNA: TGTGCCAGCAGCTTAGCGGGACTCACAGATACGCAGTATTTT
size: .
D: .
V: TRBV7-2
J: TRBJ2-3

CDR3: CASSGGLAGVLPYEQYF
DNA: TGTGCCAGCAGCGGGGGACTAGCGGGAGTACTTCCCTACGAGCAGTACTTC
size: .
D: TRBD2
V: TRBV9
J: TRBJ2-7